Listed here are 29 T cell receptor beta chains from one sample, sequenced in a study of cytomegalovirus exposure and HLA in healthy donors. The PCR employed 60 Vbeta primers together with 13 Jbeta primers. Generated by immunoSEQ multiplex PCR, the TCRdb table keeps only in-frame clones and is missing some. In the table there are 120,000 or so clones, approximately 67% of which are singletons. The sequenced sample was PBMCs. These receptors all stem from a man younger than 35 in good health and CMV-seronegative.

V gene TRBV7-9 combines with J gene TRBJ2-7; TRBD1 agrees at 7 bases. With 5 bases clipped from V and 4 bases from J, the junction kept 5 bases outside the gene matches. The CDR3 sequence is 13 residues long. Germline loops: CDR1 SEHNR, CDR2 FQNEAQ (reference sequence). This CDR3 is CASSARQGYEQYF. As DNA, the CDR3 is TGTGCCAGCAGCGCACGACAGGGATACGAGCAGTACTTC. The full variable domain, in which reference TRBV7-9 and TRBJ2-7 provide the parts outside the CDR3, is DTGVSQNPRHKITKRGQNVTFRCDPISEHNRLYWYRQTLGQGPEFLTYFQNEAQLEKSRLLSDRFSAERPKGSFSTLEIQRTEQGDSAMYLCASSARQGYEQYFGPGTRLTVT.

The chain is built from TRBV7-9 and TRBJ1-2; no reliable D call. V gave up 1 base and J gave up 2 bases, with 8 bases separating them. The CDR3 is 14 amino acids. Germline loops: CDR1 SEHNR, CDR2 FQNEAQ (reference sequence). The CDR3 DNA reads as TGTGCCAGCAGCTTAGGCCGGGAGAACTATGGCTACACCTTC. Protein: CASSLGRENYGYTF. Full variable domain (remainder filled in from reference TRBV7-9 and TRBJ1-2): DTGVSQNPRHKITKRGQNVTFRCDPISEHNRLYWYRQTLGQGPEFLTYFQNEAQLEKSRLLSDRFSAERPKGSFSTLEIQRTEQGDSAMYLCASSLGRENYGYTFGSGTRLTVV.

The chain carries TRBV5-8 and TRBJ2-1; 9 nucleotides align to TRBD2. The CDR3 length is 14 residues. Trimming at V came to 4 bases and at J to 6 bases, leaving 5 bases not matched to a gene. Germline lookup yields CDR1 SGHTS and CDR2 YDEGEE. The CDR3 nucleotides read TGTGCCAGCAGCCCGGGACTAGCTTCCAATGAGCAGTTCTTC. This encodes CASSPGLASNEQFF.

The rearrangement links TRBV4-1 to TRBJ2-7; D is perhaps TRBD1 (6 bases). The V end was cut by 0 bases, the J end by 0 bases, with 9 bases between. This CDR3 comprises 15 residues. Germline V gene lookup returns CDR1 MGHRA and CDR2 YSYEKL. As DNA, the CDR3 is TGCGCCAGCAGCCAAGATCTAGGGGGCTCCTACGAGCAGTACTTC. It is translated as CASSQDLGGSYEQYF.

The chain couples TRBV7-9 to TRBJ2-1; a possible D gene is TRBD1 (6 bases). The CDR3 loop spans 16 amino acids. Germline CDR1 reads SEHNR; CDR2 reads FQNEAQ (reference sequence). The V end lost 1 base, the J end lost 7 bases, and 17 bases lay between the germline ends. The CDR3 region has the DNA TGTGCCAGCAGCTTAGTCTTCAGGGGAGTTCGGAATGAGCAGTTCTTC. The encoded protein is CASSLVFRGVRNEQFF.

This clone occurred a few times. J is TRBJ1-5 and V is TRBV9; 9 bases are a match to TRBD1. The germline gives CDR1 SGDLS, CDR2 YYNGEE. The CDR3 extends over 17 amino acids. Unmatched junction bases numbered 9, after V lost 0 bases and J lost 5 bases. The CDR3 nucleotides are TGTGCCAGCAGCGTAGGAGGGGGACAGGGATTGGATCAGCCCCAGCATTTT. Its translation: CASSVGGGQGLDQPQHF. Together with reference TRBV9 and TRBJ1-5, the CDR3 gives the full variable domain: DSGVTQTPKHLITATGQRVTLRCSPRSGDLSVYWYQQSLDQGLQFLIQYYNGEERAKGNILERFSAQQFPDLHSELNLSSLELGDSALYFCASSVGGGQGLDQPQHFGDGTRLSIL.

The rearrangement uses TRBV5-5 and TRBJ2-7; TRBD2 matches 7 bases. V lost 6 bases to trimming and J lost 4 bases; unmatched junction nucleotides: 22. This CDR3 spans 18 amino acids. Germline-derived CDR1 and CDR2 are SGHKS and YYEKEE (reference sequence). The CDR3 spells CASIKGGGLADRKYEQYF. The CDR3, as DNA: TGTGCCAGCATCAAGGGCGGGGGTCTAGCGGATCGAAAGTACGAGCAGTACTTC.

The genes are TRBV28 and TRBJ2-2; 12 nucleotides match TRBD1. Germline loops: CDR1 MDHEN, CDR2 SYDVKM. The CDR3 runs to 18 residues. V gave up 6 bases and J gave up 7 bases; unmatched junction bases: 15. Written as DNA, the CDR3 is TGTGCCAGCAGGACTCCTTCCGGGACAGGGGGCGCCGGCGGGGAGCTGTTTTTT. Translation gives CASRTPSGTGGAGGELFF.

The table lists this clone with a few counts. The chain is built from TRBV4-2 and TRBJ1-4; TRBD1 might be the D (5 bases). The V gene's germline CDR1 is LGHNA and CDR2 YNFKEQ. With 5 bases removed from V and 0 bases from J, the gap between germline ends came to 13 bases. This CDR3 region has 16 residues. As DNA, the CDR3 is TGTGCCAGCAGCGGGACTGGAAGACCAACTAATGAAAAACTGTTTTTT. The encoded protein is CASSGTGRPTNEKLFF.

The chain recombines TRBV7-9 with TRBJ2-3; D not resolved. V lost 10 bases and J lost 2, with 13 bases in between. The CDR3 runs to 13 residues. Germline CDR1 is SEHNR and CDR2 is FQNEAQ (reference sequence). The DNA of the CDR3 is TGTGCCACCCTCCCAGGATTCACAGATACGCAGTATTTT. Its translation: CATLPGFTDTQYF.

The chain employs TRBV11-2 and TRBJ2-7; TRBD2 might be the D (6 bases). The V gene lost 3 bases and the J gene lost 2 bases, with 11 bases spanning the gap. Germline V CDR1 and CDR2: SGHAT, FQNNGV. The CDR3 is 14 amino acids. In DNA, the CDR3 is TGTGCCAGCAGCTTGGCGGGACCCACCTACGAGCAGTACTTC. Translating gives CASSLAGPTYEQYF.

The chain's CDR3 is CASSRPDRSPYNEQFF. CDR3 in DNA: TGTGCCAGTTCGAGGCCTGACAGGAGCCCCTACAATGAGCAGTTCTTC. V gene TRBV19 combines with J gene TRBJ2-1, with D maybe TRBD1 (6 bases). The V and J ends lost 8 bases and 2 bases respectively, with 19 bases between them. There are 16 residues in the CDR3. Looked up from germline, CDR1 is LNHDA and CDR2 is SQIVND (reference sequence).

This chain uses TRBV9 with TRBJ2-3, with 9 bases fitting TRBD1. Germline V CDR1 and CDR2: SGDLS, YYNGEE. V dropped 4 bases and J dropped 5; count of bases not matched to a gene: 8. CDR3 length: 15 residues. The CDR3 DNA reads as TGTGCCAGCAGCCATAACAGGGGGCGCGAAGATACGCAGTATTTT. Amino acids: CASSHNRGREDTQYF.

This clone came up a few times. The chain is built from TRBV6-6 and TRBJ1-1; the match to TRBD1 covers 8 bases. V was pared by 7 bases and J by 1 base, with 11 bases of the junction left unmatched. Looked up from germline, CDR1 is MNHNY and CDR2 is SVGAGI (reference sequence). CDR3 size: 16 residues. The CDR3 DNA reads TGTGCCAGCATTTGGACAGGGTCGATCCAGAACACTGAAGCTTTCTTT. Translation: CASIWTGSIQNTEAFF.

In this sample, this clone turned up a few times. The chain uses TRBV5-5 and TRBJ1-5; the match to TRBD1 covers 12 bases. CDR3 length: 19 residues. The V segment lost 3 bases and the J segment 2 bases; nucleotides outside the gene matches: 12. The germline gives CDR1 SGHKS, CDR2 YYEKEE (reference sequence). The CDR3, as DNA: TGTGCCAGCAGCTCGGGGCCGGGACAGGGGGCGCTTGGCAATCAGCCCCAGCATTTT. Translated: CASSSGPGQGALGNQPQHF. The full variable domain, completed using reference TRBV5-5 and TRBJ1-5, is DAGVTQSPTHLIKTRGQQVTLRCSPISGHKSVSWYQQVLGQGPQFIFQYYEKEERGRGNFPDRFSARQFPNYSSELNVNALLLGDSALYLCASSSGPGQGALGNQPQHFGDGTRLSIL.

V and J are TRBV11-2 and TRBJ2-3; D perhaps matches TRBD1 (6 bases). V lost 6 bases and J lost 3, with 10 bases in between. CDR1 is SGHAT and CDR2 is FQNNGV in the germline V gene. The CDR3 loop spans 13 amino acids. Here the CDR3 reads CASSTTGTDTQYF. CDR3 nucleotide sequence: TGTGCCAGCAGTACAACAGGGACAGATACGCAGTATTTT.

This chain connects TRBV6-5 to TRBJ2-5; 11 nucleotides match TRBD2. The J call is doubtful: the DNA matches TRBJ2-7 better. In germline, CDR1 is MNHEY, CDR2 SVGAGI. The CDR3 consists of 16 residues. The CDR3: CASSYSRASGRYEQYF. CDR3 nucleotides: TGTGCCAGCAGTTACTCACGGGCTAGCGGGAGGTACGAGCAGTACTTC.

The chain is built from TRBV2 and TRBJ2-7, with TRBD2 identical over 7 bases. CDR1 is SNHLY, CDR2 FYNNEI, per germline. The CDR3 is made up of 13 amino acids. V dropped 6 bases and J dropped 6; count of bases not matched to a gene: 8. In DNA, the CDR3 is TGTGCCAGCAGAGAGGGCGGGGAGGGCGAGCAGTACTTC. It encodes CASREGGEGEQYF.

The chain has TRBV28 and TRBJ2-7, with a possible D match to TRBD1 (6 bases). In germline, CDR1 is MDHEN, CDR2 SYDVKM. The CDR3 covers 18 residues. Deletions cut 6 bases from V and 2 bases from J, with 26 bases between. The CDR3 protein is CASRRLGNPTGFTYEQYF. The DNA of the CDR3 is TGTGCCAGCAGACGTTTGGGGAACCCGACAGGATTTACCTACGAGCAGTACTTC.

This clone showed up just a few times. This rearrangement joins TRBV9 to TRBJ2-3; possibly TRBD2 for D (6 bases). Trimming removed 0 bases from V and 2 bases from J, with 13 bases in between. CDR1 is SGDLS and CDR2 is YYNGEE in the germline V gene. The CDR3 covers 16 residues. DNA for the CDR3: TGTGCCAGCAGCGTAGTAGGCGGGGCCCACACAGATACGCAGTATTTT. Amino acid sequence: CASSVVGGAHTDTQYF.

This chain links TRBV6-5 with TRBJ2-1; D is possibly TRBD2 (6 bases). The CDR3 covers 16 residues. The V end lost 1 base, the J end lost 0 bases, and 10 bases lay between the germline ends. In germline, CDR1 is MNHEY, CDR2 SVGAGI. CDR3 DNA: TGTGCCAGCAGTTACTTGTCGGGGGACTCCTACAATGAGCAGTTCTTC. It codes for CASSYLSGDSYNEQFF.

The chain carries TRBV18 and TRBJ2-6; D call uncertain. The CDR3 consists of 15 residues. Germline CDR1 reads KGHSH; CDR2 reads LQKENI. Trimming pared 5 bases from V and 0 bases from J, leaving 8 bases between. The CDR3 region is CASSSRSSGANVLTF. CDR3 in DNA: TGTGCCAGCTCATCCCGGAGCTCTGGGGCCAACGTCCTGACTTTC.

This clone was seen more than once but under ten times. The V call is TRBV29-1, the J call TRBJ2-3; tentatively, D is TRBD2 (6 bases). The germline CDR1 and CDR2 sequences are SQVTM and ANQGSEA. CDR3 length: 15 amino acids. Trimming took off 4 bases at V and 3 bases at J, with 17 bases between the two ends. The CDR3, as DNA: TGCAGCGTTGCAAGAATGGGGGGAATGACAGATACGCAGTATTTT. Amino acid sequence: CSVARMGGMTDTQYF.

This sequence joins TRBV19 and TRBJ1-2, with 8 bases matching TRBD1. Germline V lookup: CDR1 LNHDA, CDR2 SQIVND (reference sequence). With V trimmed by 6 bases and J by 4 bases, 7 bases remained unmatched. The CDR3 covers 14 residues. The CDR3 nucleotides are TGTGCCAGTAGAGACAGGGGAGGACCCTATGGCTACACCTTC. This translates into CASRDRGGPYGYTF.

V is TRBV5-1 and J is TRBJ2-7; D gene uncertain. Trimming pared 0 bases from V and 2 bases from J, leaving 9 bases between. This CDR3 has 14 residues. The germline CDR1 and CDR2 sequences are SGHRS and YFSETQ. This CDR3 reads CASSLGRSPYEQYF. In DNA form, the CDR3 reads TGCGCCAGCAGCTTGGGCAGGTCACCCTACGAGCAGTACTTC.

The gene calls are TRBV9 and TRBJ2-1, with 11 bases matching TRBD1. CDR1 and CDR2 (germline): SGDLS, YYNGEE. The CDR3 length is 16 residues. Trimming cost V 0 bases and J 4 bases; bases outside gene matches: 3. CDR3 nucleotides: TGTGCCAGCAGCGTAGTGGGGACAGGGGGATACAATGAGCAGTTCTTC. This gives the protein CASSVVGTGGYNEQFF.

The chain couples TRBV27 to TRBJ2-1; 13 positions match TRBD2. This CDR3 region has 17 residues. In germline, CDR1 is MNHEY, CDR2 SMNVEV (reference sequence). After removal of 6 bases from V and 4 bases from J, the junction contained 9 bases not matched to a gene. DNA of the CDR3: TGTGCCAGCAGCTTTCCGACGGGACTAGCGGGGTACAATGAGCAGTTCTTC. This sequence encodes CASSFPTGLAGYNEQFF.

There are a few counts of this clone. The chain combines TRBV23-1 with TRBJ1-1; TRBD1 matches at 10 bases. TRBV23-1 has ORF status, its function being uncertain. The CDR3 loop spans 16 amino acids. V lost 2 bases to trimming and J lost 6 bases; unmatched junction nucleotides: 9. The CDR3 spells CASSQGLRQGAAEAFF. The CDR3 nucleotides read TGCGCCAGCAGTCAAGGTTTGCGACAGGGGGCGGCTGAAGCTTTCTTT.

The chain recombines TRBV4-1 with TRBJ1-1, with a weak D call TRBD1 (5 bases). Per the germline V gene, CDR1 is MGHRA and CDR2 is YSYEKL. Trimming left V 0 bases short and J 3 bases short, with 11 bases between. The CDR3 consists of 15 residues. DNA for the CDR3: TGCGCCAGCAGCCAAGATCCCGGACAACACACTGAAGCTTTCTTT. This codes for CASSQDPGQHTEAFF.